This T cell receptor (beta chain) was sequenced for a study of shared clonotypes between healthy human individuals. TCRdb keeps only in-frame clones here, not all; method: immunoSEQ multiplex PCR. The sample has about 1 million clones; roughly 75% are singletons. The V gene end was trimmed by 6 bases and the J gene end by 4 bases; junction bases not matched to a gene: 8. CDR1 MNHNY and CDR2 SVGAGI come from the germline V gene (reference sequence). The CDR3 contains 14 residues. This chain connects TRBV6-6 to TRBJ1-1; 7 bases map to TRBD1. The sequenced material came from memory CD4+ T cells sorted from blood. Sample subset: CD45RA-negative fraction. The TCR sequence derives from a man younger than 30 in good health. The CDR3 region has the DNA TGTGCCAGCAGCCTCGACAGGGCCGGCACTGAAGCTTTCTTT. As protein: CASSLDRAGTEAFF.